This record concerns one T cell receptor beta chain sequence. Germline assignment: CDR1 MNHEY and CDR2 SVGEGT. Trimming pared 0 bases from V and 7 bases from J, leaving 10 bases between. The CDR3 length is 14 residues. This record comes from a study of blood T cell repertoires in COVID-19. Libraries were prepared by immunoSEQ multiplex PCR; TCRdb keeps only in-frame clonotypes and omits some of them. The data show about 330,000 clones, more than 70% seen once. The receptor was derived from a woman aged 50 to 65 with acute or convalescent COVID-19. Source material: peripheral blood. The rearrangement uses TRBV6-2 or TRBV6-3 and TRBJ2-1; weak D call: TRBD2 (6 bases). The CDR3 sequence: CASSYSGSSNEQFF. The CDR3 nucleotides are TGTGCCAGCAGTTACTCCGGGAGTTCAAATGAGCAGTTCTTC.